Listed below are T cell receptor beta chains from one sample, sequenced in a study of blood T cell repertoires in COVID-19. The method was immunoSEQ multiplex PCR; TCRdb's version includes in-frame clones alone and lacks a portion of them. The profile shows roughly 150,000 clones, around 87% of them singletons. The sample consisted of peripheral blood. The receptors here all came from a man aged 80 or over with acute or convalescent COVID-19. Both conserved end residues are part of each CDR3. A D gene is named only where the DNA matches it firmly. Size is omitted from some rows. Given values are once, few, many or a class for expanded clones.

CDR3nt: TGTGCCATAGGGACACCGAGCTCTGGAAACACCATATATTTT; CDR3aa: CAIGTPSSGNTIYF; v_gene: TRBV10-3; d_gene: -; abundance: -; j_gene: TRBJ1-3
CDR3nt: TGCAGCGTTGAAGGGTCGAGTGAAAAACTGTTTTTT; CDR3aa: CSVEGSSEKLFF; v_gene: TRBV29-1; d_gene: -; abundance: -; j_gene: TRBJ1-4
CDR3nt: TGTGCCAGCAGCTTAGATGCAGGGAATCAGCCCCAGCATTTT; CDR3aa: CASSLDAGNQPQHF; v_gene: TRBV7-9; d_gene: -; abundance: -; j_gene: TRBJ1-5
CDR3nt: TGTGCCAGCAGTAAGGACATCTATGGCTACACCTTC; CDR3aa: CASSKDIYGYTF; v_gene: TRBV12-3/TRBV12-4; d_gene: -; abundance: -; j_gene: TRBJ1-2
CDR3nt: TGTGCCAGCAGCAAAGAGCTACTTCGGTTCCGGGACGAGCAGTACTTC; CDR3aa: CASSKELLRFRDEQYF; v_gene: TRBV21-1; d_gene: -; abundance: -; j_gene: TRBJ2-7
CDR3nt: TGTGCCAGCAGGCCGTGGGCTAGCGGGAGTGGTGAGCAGTTCTTC; CDR3aa: CASRPWASGSGEQFF; v_gene: TRBV2; d_gene: TRBD2; abundance: once; j_gene: TRBJ2-1
CDR3nt: TGCAGCGTTGAAGATTTAGCGACCACCCAGTTCTTC; CDR3aa: CSVEDLATTQFF; v_gene: TRBV29-1; d_gene: -; abundance: -; j_gene: TRBJ2-1
CDR3nt: TGTGCCAGCAGCAAAGAGGGACTACTCCCGCTTGGTCAGCCCCAGCATTTT; CDR3aa: CASSKEGLLPLGQPQHF; v_gene: TRBV21-1; d_gene: -; abundance: -; j_gene: TRBJ1-5
CDR3nt: TGTGCCAGCAGCTTCTCAGGACTAGCGAATGAGCAGTTCTTC; CDR3aa: CASSFSGLANEQFF; v_gene: TRBV7-9; d_gene: TRBD2; abundance: -; j_gene: TRBJ2-1
CDR3nt: TGTGCCAGCAGTTCCCCCGCAGGGGGCGAAGAGACCCAGTACTTC; CDR3aa: CASSSPAGGEETQYF; v_gene: TRBV28; d_gene: TRBD1; abundance: -; j_gene: TRBJ2-5
CDR3nt: TGTGCCAGCAGTTCCGGGACAGGGGGCGCTGGCTATGGCTACACCTTC; CDR3aa: CASSSGTGGAGYGYTF; v_gene: TRBV6-5; d_gene: TRBD1; abundance: -; j_gene: TRBJ1-2
CDR3nt: TGTGCCAGCAGCCTGGGACTAGCGGGGCGCAATGAGCAGTTCTTC; CDR3aa: CASSLGLAGRNEQFF; v_gene: TRBV6-6; d_gene: TRBD2; abundance: -; j_gene: TRBJ2-1
CDR3nt: TGTGCCAGCTCACCGAGTCAGGGGTCGGGGACTGAAGCTTTCTTT; CDR3aa: CASSPSQGSGTEAFF; v_gene: TRBV18; d_gene: -; abundance: -; j_gene: TRBJ1-1
CDR3nt: TGCGCCAGCAGCCAAGATTACGGCGGTCAGCCCCAGCATTTT; CDR3aa: CASSQDYGGQPQHF; v_gene: TRBV4-1; d_gene: -; abundance: -; j_gene: TRBJ1-5
CDR3nt: TGTGCCAGCAGCTTCAGTCTGGACAGAGAAGCTTTCTTT; CDR3aa: CASSFSLDREAFF; v_gene: TRBV13; d_gene: -; abundance: -; j_gene: TRBJ1-1
CDR3nt: TGTGCCAGCTCACCGCTGGGGAGGGACACCAGGGAGCTGTTTTTT; CDR3aa: CASSPLGRDTRELFF; v_gene: TRBV18; d_gene: -; abundance: -; j_gene: TRBJ2-2
CDR3nt: TGTGCCAGTACGCTCTCCGGTGTCTATGGCTACACCTTC; CDR3aa: CASTLSGVYGYTF; v_gene: TRBV19; d_gene: -; abundance: many; j_gene: TRBJ1-2
CDR3nt: TGTGCCAGCAGCCAAGGGAGGACTAGCGGGGGGGCAGGAATTACCACAGATACGCAGTATTTT; CDR3aa: CASSQGRTSGGAGITTDTQYF; v_gene: TRBV4-2; d_gene: TRBD2; abundance: once; j_gene: TRBJ2-3
CDR3nt: TGTGCCAGCAGCTTGGCAGGGACTAGTTCCAATGAGCAGTTCTTC; CDR3aa: CASSLAGTSSNEQFF; v_gene: TRBV5-5; d_gene: TRBD2; abundance: -; j_gene: TRBJ2-1
CDR3nt: TGTGCCAGCAGTTCGGCGGGGGGGCCAAGTGAGCAGTTCTTC; CDR3aa: CASSSAGGPSEQFF; v_gene: TRBV28; d_gene: TRBD2; abundance: -; j_gene: TRBJ2-1
CDR3nt: TGTGCCAGTAGTATAGAGGAGGGGATGTGGAATACGCAGTATTTT; CDR3aa: CASSIEEGMWNTQYF; v_gene: TRBV19; d_gene: -; abundance: -; j_gene: TRBJ2-3
CDR3nt: TGCAGCGTTGACAGCGGGGTGGGCACAGATACGCAGTATTTT; CDR3aa: CSVDSGVGTDTQYF; v_gene: TRBV29-1; d_gene: TRBD2; abundance: -; j_gene: TRBJ2-3
CDR3nt: TGTGCCAGCAGCTTAGCTAAGCGGGGGAGCTCCTACGAGCAGTACTTC; CDR3aa: CASSLAKRGSSYEQYF; v_gene: TRBV7-8; d_gene: TRBD2; abundance: few; j_gene: TRBJ2-7
CDR3nt: TGTGCCAGCAGTGAAGCGACACTCCGCCAAGAGACCCAGTACTTC; CDR3aa: CASSEATLRQETQYF; v_gene: TRBV6-1; d_gene: -; abundance: -; j_gene: TRBJ2-5